The 5 T cell receptor beta chains below come from one sample, sequenced in a study of shared clonotypes between healthy human individuals. Here immunoSEQ multiplex PCR was the method, and the copy in TCRdb shows in-frame clones only, minus some. Here the sample spans some 2,500,000 clones, around 93% being singletons. Sequenced input: naive CD4+ T cells from PBMCs. This sample's subset: CD45RA+ positively selected. The receptors stem from a man aged 18 to 35 in good health. Some clones in this sample may be carry-over from other donors' samples.

V gene TRBV19 combines with J gene TRBJ1-3; D gene ambiguous. The CDR3 contains 15 residues. Trimming stripped 0 bases from V and 0 bases from J, with 6 bases between. The germline V gene has CDR1 LNHDA and CDR2 SQIVND (reference sequence). The DNA for the CDR3 is TGTGCCAGTAGTATAGAGAACGACTCTGGAAACACCATATATTTT. Its translation is CASSIENDSGNTIYF.

Concerning this clone itself: The junction departs from germline at one end; a sequencing error may be responsible. The V and J genes are TRBV5-4 and TRBJ2-5; D may be TRBD1 (6 bases). Germline CDR1 and CDR2: SGHNT and YYREEE (reference sequence). The CDR3 is 13 residues long. CDR3 nucleotides: TGCGCCAGCAGCCGGGACATACAAGAGACCCAGTACTTC. Its translation is CASSRDIQETQYF.

The sample holds one count of this clone. The chain is built from TRBV9 and TRBJ2-1; 7 bases agree with TRBD1. The CDR3 has 15 amino acids. Unmatched junction bases numbered 9, after V lost 4 bases and J lost 5 bases. Germline V gives CDR1 SGDLS, CDR2 YYNGEE. The CDR3 is CASSPRQGQNNEQFF. CDR3 nucleotides: TGTGCCAGCAGCCCCCGACAGGGCCAGAACAATGAGCAGTTCTTC.

This clone was observed a handful of times. This rearrangement joins TRBV5-4 to TRBJ1-2, with 7 bases that match TRBD1. In germline, CDR1 is SGHNT, CDR2 YYREEE (reference sequence). The CDR3 has 11 residues. Trimming at V came to 10 bases and at J to 5 bases, leaving 5 bases not matched to a gene. The CDR3 DNA is TGTGCCGGACAGGACCGGTATGGCTACACCTTC. It is translated as CAGQDRYGYTF.

This clone was recorded once. This chain joins TRBV29-1 and TRBJ1-1; TRBD1 matches at 7 bases. The CDR3 sequence is 15 residues long. After removal of 7 bases from V and 8 bases from J, the junction contained 19 bases not matched to a gene. Germline V gene lookup returns CDR1 SQVTM and CDR2 ANQGSEA. This CDR3 is CSASKKNRGTHEAFF. The CDR3 DNA follows: TGCAGCGCCTCCAAAAAGAACAGGGGAACACACGAAGCTTTCTTT.